This entry is about one TCR beta chain. This receptor's antigen is unknown. Within one base of it there is no much larger clone, and no base qualities were kept. Trimming at the junction amounts to 3 bases on V and 7 bases on J, and the germline ends lie 13 bases apart. CDR1 and CDR2 (MDHEN, SYDVKM) derive from the germline V gene. The CDR3 runs 13 residues from the cysteine to the phenylalanine. The entry retains the CDR3 DNA only, 39 bases that are in frame from base 1. The immunoSEQ Assay, a bias-controlled multiplex PCR, was used to amplify TCRbeta CDR3 regions from genomic DNA. Per the authors' processing: Within the assay, amplification of reference gene primers was used to estimate how many nucleated cells each sample contained. To quantify the absolute abundance of each unique TCRbeta CDR3 rearrangement, sequence reads were collapsed and filtered. For each sample, productive Simpson clonality was calculated as the square root of Simpson's diversity index over productive rearrangements. Sourced from immuneACCESS, this table was stored by TCRdb with only in-frame sequences that have V and J called. A share of the clones is absent; for the studies checked, an unresolved V gene accounts for under half, and the remainder has no known explanation. V, J and clone size derive from that table, while D and trimming were established from the DNA sequence. The sample table contains about 250,000 clones; only one count was recorded for under 90% of them. The top ten constitute 15% of the sample.

The data derive from a study of blood T cell repertoires in COVID-19 (dated by TCRdb to the early 2020s). Some background on the complete study: Samples covering the acute and convalescent phases of COVID-19 were provided by collaborators in the United States, Italy and Spain. The prospective study material was composed of cDNA or gDNA derived from T cells, B-cell-depleted T cells, or PBMCs. The dataset comprised deeply sampled blood TCRbeta repertoires from subjects exposed to, actively infected with, or recovered from COVID-19. The repertoires were made available in a free public database intended to serve as a resource for research on the immune response to SARS-CoV-2. Samples were obtained from the ongoing ImmuneRACE study (first 160 participants) and from about 1,300 subjects provided by 6 global collaborators. Nearly every sample came with metadata listing a de-identified subject ID, COVID-19 status, age in years and sex. Where available, HLA class I and class II types were taken from metadata supplied by the sample provider and were not determined by assay-based typing.

In the prospective study, participants were roughly 18 to 95 years old, resided in 24 geographic areas of the United States, and were enrolled through a virtual design. In the prospective study, cohorts were assigned on the basis of participant-reported clinical history obtained from a screening survey and a study questionnaire. Recovered participants in ImmuneRACE Cohort 3 were defined as having two consecutive negative NP/OP PCR tests, clearance from a healthcare professional, or resolution of symptoms. In the prospective study, mobile phlebotomists collected whole blood, serum and a nasopharyngeal or oropharyngeal swab from each participant. Over a roughly 2-month period, participants in the prospective study had the option of providing additional blood draws and questionnaires. Prospective study blood samples were shipped either frozen or at room temperature before DNA extraction. Broad study findings and their caveats: The amount of clinical and demographic metadata varied by source and participant and was provided uncurated.

Sequencing was performed on PBMCs or T cells enriched from blood (not recorded which). Here the chain combines TRBV28 and TRBJ2-7; the D segment cannot be called with confidence. The clonotype comes from a man younger than 35 who had recovered from COVID-19. CDR3 sequence: CASSLVLPGEQYF. The base sequence is TGTGCCAGCAGTTTGGTTCTCCCCGGGGAGCAGTACTTC.